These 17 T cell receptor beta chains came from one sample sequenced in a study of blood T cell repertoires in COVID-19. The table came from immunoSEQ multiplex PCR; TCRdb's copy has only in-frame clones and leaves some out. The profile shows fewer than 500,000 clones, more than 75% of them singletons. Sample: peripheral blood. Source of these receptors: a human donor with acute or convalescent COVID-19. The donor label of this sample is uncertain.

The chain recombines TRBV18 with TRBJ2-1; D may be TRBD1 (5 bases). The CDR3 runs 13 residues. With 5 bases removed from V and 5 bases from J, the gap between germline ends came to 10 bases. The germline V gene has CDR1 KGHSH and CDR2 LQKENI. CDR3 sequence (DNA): TGTGCCAGCTCAAACAACAGGCACAATGAGCAGTTCTTC. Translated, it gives CASSNNRHNEQFF.

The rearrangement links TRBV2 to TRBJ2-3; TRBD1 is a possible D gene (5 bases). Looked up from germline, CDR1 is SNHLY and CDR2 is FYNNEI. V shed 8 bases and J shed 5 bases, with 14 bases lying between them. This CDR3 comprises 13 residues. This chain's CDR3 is CASAKGIGDTQYF. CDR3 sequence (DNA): TGTGCCAGCGCGAAGGGGATAGGAGATACGCAGTATTTT.

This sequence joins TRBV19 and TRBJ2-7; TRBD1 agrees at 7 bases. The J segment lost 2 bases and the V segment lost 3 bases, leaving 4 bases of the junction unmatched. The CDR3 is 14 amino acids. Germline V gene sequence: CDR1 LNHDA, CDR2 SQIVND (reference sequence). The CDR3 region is CASSIKGQTYEQYF. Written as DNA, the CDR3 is TGTGCCAGTAGTATTAAGGGACAGACCTACGAGCAGTACTTC.

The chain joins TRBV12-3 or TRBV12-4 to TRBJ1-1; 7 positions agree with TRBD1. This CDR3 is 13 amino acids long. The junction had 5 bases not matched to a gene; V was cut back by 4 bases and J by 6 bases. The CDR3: CASSWMGTAEAFF. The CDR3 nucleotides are TGTGCCAGCAGTTGGATGGGGACAGCTGAAGCTTTCTTT.

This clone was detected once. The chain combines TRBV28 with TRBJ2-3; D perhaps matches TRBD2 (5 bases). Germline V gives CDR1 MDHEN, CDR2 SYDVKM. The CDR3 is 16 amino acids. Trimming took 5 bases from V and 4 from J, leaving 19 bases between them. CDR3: CASSMIRLIAADTQYF. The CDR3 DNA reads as TGTGCCAGCAGTATGATACGACTAATCGCGGCAGATACGCAGTATTTT.

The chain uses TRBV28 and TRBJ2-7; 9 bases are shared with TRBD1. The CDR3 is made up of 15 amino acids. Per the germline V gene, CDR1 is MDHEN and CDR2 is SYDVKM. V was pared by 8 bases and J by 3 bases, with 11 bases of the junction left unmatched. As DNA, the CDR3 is TGTGCCAGCGGTAGACCCGGGACAGGGATCTACGAGCAGTACTTC. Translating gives CASGRPGTGIYEQYF.

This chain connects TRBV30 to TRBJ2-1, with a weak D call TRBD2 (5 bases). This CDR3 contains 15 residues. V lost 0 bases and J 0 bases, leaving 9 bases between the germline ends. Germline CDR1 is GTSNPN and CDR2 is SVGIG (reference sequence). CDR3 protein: CAWSVKGSSYNEQFF. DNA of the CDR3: TGTGCCTGGAGTGTCAAAGGGAGCTCCTACAATGAGCAGTTCTTC.

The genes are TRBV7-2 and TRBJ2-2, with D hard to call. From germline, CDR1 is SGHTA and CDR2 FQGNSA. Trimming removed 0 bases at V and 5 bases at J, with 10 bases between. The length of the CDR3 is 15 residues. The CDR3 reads CASSLAQVDTGELFF. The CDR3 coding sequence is TGTGCCAGCAGCTTAGCCCAGGTCGATACCGGGGAGCTGTTTTTT.

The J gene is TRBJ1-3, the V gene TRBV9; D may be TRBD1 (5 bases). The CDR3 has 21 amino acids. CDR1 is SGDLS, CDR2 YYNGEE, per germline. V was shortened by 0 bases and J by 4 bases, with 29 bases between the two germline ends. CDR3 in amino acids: CASSVGGGGTEVNLEGNTIYF. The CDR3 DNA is TGTGCCAGCAGCGTAGGTGGCGGGGGGACGGAGGTCAATTTGGAGGGAAACACCATATATTTT.

CDR3 sequence reads: CASSPPGRVGNQPQHF. The CDR3 DNA is TGTGCCAGTAGTCCCCCGGGGAGGGTTGGAAATCAGCCCCAGCATTTT. This sequence joins TRBV19 and TRBJ1-5; D unclear. This CDR3 has 16 amino acids. V dropped 5 bases and J dropped 4 bases, with 18 bases sitting between them. Germline V CDR1 and CDR2: LNHDA, SQIVND (reference sequence). Full variable domain (missing parts from reference TRBV19 and TRBJ1-5): DGGITQSPKYLFRKEGQNVTLSCEQNLNHDAMYWYRQDPGQGLRLIYYSQIVNDFQKGDIAEGYSVSREKKESFPLTVTSAQKNPTAFYLCASSPPGRVGNQPQHFGDGTRLSIL.

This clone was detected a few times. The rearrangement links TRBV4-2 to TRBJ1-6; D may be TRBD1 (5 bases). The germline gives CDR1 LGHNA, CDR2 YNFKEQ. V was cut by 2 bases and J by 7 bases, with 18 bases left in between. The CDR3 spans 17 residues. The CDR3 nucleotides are TGTGCCAGCAGCCAATCCTCGACGGGTAGGGGCAATTCACCCCTCCACTTT. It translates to CASSQSSTGRGNSPLHF.

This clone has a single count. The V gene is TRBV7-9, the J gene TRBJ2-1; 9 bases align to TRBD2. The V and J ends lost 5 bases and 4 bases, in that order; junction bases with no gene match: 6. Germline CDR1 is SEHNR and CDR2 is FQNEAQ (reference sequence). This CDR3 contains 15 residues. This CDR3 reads CASSHAGGPYNEQFF. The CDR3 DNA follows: TGTGCCAGCAGCCACGCGGGAGGGCCTTACAATGAGCAGTTCTTC.

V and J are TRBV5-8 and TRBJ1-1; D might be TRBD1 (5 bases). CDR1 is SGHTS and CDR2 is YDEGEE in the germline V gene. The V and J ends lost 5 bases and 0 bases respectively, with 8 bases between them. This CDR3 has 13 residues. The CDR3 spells CASSLTVNTEAFF. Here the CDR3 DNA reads TGTGCCAGCAGTTTGACAGTGAACACTGAAGCTTTCTTT.

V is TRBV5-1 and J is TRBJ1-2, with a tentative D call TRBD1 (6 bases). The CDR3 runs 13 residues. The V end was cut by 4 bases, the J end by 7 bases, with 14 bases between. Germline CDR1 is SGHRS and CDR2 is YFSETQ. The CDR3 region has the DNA TGCGCCAGCAGCCTGCAACAGGGCGGTGGCTACACCTTC. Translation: CASSLQQGGGYTF.

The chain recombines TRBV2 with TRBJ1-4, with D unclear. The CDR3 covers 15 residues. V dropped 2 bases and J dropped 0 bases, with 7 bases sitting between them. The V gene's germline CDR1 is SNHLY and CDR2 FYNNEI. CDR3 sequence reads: CASSEHRATNEKLFF. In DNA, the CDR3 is TGTGCCAGCAGTGAACATAGAGCAACTAATGAAAAACTGTTTTTT.

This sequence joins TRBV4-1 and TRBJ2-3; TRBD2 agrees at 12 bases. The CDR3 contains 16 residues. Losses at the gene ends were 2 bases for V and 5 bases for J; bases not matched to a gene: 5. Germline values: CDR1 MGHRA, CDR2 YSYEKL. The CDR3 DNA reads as TGCGCCAGCAGCCAAACTAGCGGGGGGTGGGGAGATACGCAGTATTTT. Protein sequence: CASSQTSGGWGDTQYF.

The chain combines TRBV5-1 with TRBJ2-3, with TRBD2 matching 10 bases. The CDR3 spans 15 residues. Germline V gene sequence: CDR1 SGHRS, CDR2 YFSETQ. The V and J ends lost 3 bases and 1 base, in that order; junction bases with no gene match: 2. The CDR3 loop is CASSYGTSGTDTQYF. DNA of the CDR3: TGCGCCAGCAGCTACGGGACTAGCGGCACAGATACGCAGTATTTT.